Presented here are 18 T cell receptor beta chains from one specimen sequenced in a study of blood T cell repertoires in COVID-19. Libraries were prepared by immunoSEQ multiplex PCR; TCRdb keeps only in-frame clonotypes and omits some of them. This table has a few hundred thousand clones, approximately 83% appearing once. The sequenced sample was peripheral blood. The receptors derive from a woman aged 55-70 years with acute or convalescent COVID-19.

The genes are TRBV6-5 and TRBJ1-4; D is undetermined. CDR1 is MNHEY, CDR2 SVGAGI, per germline. This CDR3 has 14 residues. The V end was cut by 2 bases, the J end by 8 bases, with 12 bases between. The CDR3 here is CASSYPTPGEKLFF. The CDR3 region has the DNA TGTGCCAGCAGTTACCCGACCCCGGGAGAAAAACTGTTTTTT.

This clone was found once. J is TRBJ1-6 and V is TRBV27; no definite D call. Trimming stripped 5 bases from V and 9 bases from J, with 14 bases between. Per the germline V gene, CDR1 is MNHEY and CDR2 is SMNVEV (reference sequence). This CDR3 spans 14 amino acids. CDR3 nucleotide sequence: TGTGCCAGCAGTATCGACGGTGGGAGTTCACCCCTCCACTTT. Amino acids: CASSIDGGSSPLHF.

This clone was detected only a few times. This chain uses TRBV5-1 with TRBJ1-2; D ambiguous. Germline V lookup: CDR1 SGHRS, CDR2 YFSETQ. The CDR3 length is 15 residues. The V and J ends lost 4 bases and 4 bases respectively, with 17 bases between them. The CDR3 sequence is CASSPDFGVTYGYTF. As DNA, the CDR3 is TGCGCCAGCAGCCCTGATTTTGGAGTTACCTATGGCTACACCTTC.

The chain combines TRBV19 with TRBJ1-5; a weak D match, TRBD1 (6 bases). This CDR3 region has 14 residues. CDR1 and CDR2 (germline): LNHDA, SQIVND (reference sequence). The V end lost 8 bases, the J end lost 2 bases, and 13 bases lay between the germline ends. This chain's CDR3 is CASRQAHRNQPQHF. The CDR3 coding sequence is TGTGCCAGTCGACAGGCCCACCGCAATCAGCCCCAGCATTTT.

V gene TRBV19 combines with J gene TRBJ1-2, with 8 bases lining up with TRBD1. V trimming: 5 bases; J trimming: 1 base; junction bases outside the gene matches: 9. The V gene's germline CDR1 is LNHDA and CDR2 SQIVND (reference sequence). The CDR3 is 16 amino acids. CDR3 sequence: CASSSTGQGVNYGYTF. CDR3 DNA: TGTGCCAGTAGTTCAACTGGACAGGGTGTTAACTATGGCTACACCTTC. Variable domain in full (rest from reference TRBV19 and TRBJ1-2): DGGITQSPKYLFRKEGQNVTLSCEQNLNHDAMYWYRQDPGQGLRLIYYSQIVNDFQKGDIAEGYSVSREKKESFPLTVTSAQKNPTAFYLCASSSTGQGVNYGYTFGSGTRLTVV.

In this sample, this clone turned up a few times. This sequence joins TRBV4-2 and TRBJ1-3; D may be TRBD1 (5 bases). The CDR3 is 15 residues long. Per the germline V gene, CDR1 is LGHNA and CDR2 is YNFKEQ. V was shortened by 7 bases and J by 7 bases, with 20 bases between the two germline ends. The CDR3 loop is CASTLEQGSFNTIYF. As DNA, the CDR3 is TGTGCCAGCACCTTAGAGCAGGGAAGTTTCAACACCATATATTTT.

The chain carries TRBV14 and TRBJ1-2, with 7 nucleotides matching TRBD1. V shed 0 bases, J shed 1 base, and the junction held 5 bases outside the gene matches. In germline, CDR1 is SGHDN, CDR2 FVKESK. The CDR3 contains 16 residues. This chain's CDR3 is CASSQDLRGRNYGYTF. CDR3 nucleotides: TGTGCCAGCAGCCAAGATTTAAGGGGGCGTAACTATGGCTACACCTTC.

This sequence joins TRBV18 and TRBJ2-1; tentative D call: TRBD1 (5 bases). V gave up 3 bases and J gave up 8 bases, with 14 bases separating them. The germline V gene has CDR1 KGHSH and CDR2 LQKENI. CDR3 size: 14 residues. This CDR3 is CASSPRQGRDEQFF. The CDR3 DNA sequence: TGTGCCAGCTCACCGAGGCAGGGTAGGGATGAGCAGTTCTTC.

This chain links TRBV5-8 with TRBJ1-5, with D uncertain. The CDR3 contains 14 residues. V gave up 0 bases and J gave up 4 bases, with 8 bases separating them. Germline CDR1 reads SGHTS; CDR2 reads YDEGEE. The DNA for the CDR3 is TGTGCCAGCAGCTTGGGTTCTTTTAATCAGCCCCAGCATTTT. This codes for CASSLGSFNQPQHF.

The chain employs TRBV5-4 and TRBJ2-2; D remains unclear. The V gene's germline CDR1 is SGHNT and CDR2 YYREEE (reference sequence). Trimming shortened V by 1 base and J by 1 base, and 11 bases separated the two germline ends. CDR3 length: 16 residues. In DNA, the CDR3 is TGTGCCAGCAGCTTGCTCGTGGGCCGGAACACCGGGGAGCTGTTTTTT. Translating gives CASSLLVGRNTGELFF. Full variable domain (missing parts from reference TRBV5-4 and TRBJ2-2): ETGVTQSPTHLIKTRGQQVTLRCSSQSGHNTVSWYQQALGQGPQFIFQYYREEENGRGNFPPRFSGLQFPNYSSELNVNALELDDSALYLCASSLLVGRNTGELFFGEGSRLTVL.

The chain uses TRBV2 and TRBJ2-1; unclear D gene. The CDR3 is 14 residues long. Germline CDR1 SNHLY, CDR2 FYNNEI. Trimming took 5 bases from V and 5 from J, leaving 13 bases between them. The CDR3 sequence: CASSSLEIDNEQFF. CDR3 DNA sequence: TGTGCCAGCAGTTCCCTAGAAATCGACAATGAGCAGTTCTTC.

This clone appeared once. The CDR3 sequence is CASSGDRDGSDLDTQYF. CDR3 DNA: TGTGCCAGCAGCGGAGACAGGGACGGATCGGATCTTGATACGCAGTATTTT. The V gene is TRBV7-8, the J gene TRBJ2-3; 7 nucleotides align to TRBD1. The trim removed 5 bases at V and 6 bases at J, leaving 17 bases unmatched. Germline V gene lookup returns CDR1 SGHVS and CDR2 FQNEAQ. This CDR3 has 17 residues.

The chain has TRBV18 and TRBJ2-7; 7 nucleotides match TRBD1. The CDR3 is 14 amino acids. V was clipped by 2 bases and J by 3 bases; unmatched bases: 4. Germline CDR1 KGHSH, CDR2 LQKENI. The CDR3 sequence is CASSPTGTVYEQYF. CDR3 DNA: TGTGCCAGCTCACCAACCGGGACAGTCTACGAGCAGTACTTC.

The chain joins TRBV4-2 to TRBJ2-5, with D possibly being TRBD2 (5 bases). The CDR3 has 13 residues. Germline V gene lookup returns CDR1 LGHNA and CDR2 YNFKEQ. V was shortened by 4 bases and J by 5 bases, with 11 bases between the two germline ends. CDR3 bases: TGTGCCAGCAGCCTAAAGTCGGGGGAGACCCAGTACTTC. Its protein is CASSLKSGETQYF.

The chain employs TRBV7-2 and TRBJ2-7, with D uncertain. V dropped 3 bases and J dropped 3 bases, with 9 bases sitting between them. From germline, CDR1 is SGHTA and CDR2 FQGNSA. This CDR3 has 13 amino acids. The CDR3 loop reads CASSLAPLYEQYF. The DNA of the CDR3 is TGTGCCAGCAGCTTGGCCCCTCTCTACGAGCAGTACTTC.

This clone has a single count. The CDR3 nucleotides are TGTGCCAGTAGTCTCTTAGCACAGGGGCTCACAGATACGCAGTATTTT. Translated, it gives CASSLLAQGLTDTQYF. The J gene is TRBJ2-3, the V gene TRBV19; TRBD1 matches 7 bases. The junction had 10 bases not matched to a gene; V was cut back by 5 bases and J by 2 bases. CDR3 length: 16 amino acids. Germline CDR1 reads LNHDA; CDR2 reads SQIVND (reference sequence).

The chain employs TRBV5-1 and TRBJ2-1, with 14 bases matching TRBD2. The CDR3 sequence is 17 residues long. The V gene's germline CDR1 is SGHRS and CDR2 YFSETQ. Trimming at V came to 4 bases and at J to 8 bases, leaving 11 bases not matched to a gene. The CDR3 here is CASSPGLAGGLRDEQFF. The CDR3 coding sequence is TGCGCCAGCAGCCCCGGACTAGCGGGGGGCCTTCGGGATGAGCAGTTCTTC.

This clone appeared a single time. V is TRBV4-1 and J is TRBJ1-6; D unclear. The V and J ends lost 2 bases and 7 bases respectively, with 6 bases between them. The length of the CDR3 is 13 residues. The germline CDR1 and CDR2 sequences are MGHRA and YSYEKL. DNA for the CDR3: TGCGCCAGCAGCCAATGGGAGAATTCACCCCTCCACTTT. Translated: CASSQWENSPLHF.